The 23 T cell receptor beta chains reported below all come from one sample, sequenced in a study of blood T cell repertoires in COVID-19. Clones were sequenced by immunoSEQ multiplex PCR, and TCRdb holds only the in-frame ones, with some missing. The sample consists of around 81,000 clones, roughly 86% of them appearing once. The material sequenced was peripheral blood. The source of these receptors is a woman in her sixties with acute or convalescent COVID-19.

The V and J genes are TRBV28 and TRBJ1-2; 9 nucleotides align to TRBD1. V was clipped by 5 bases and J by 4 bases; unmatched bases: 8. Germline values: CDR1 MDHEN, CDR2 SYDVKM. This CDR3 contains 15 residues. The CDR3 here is CASSTRDRAGYGYTF. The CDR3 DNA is TGTGCCAGCAGTACTAGGGACAGGGCGGGCTATGGCTACACCTTC.

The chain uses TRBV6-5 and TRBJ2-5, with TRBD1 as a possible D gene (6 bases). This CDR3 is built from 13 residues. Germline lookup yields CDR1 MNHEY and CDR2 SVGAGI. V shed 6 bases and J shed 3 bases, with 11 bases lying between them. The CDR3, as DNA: TGTGCCAGCAGAGGGGGTTACAAAGAGACCCAGTACTTC. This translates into CASRGGYKETQYF.

CDR3 bases: TGTGCCTGGAGACATTCCCTCAAACAGGGGACCGTCTATGGCTACACCTTC. Translated: CAWRHSLKQGTVYGYTF. V and J are TRBV30 and TRBJ1-2, with TRBD1 matching 7 bases. Germline values: CDR1 GTSNPN, CDR2 SVGIG (reference sequence). V shed 3 bases and J 4 bases; nucleotides not matched to a gene: 17. The CDR3 runs to 17 residues. Supplemented by reference TRBV30 and TRBJ1-2, the full variable domain reads SQTIHQWPATLVQPVGSPLSLECTVEGTSNPNLYWYRQAAGRGLQLLFYSVGIGQISSEVPQNLSASRPQDRQFILSSKKLLLSDSGFYLCAWRHSLKQGTVYGYTFGSGTRLTVV.

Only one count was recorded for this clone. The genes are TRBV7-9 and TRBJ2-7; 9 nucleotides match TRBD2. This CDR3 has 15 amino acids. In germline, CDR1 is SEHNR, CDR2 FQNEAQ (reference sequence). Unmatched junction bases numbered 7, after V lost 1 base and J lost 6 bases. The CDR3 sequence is CASSLGLAGNFEQYF. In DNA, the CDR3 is TGTGCCAGCAGCTTAGGGCTAGCGGGAAACTTCGAGCAGTACTTC.

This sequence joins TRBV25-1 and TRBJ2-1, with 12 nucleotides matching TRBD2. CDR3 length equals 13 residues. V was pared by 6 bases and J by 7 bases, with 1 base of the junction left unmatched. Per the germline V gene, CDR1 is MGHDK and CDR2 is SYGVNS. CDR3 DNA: TGTGCCAGCAGACTAGCGGGAGGTAATGAGCAGTTCTTC. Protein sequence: CASRLAGGNEQFF.

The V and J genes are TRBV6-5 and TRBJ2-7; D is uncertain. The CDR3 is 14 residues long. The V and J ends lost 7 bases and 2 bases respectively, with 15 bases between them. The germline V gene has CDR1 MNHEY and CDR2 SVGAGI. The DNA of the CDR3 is TGTGCCAGCATCGACGCTGCGCGGCCCTACGAGCAGTACTTC. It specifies CASIDAARPYEQYF.

In nucleotides, the CDR3 is TGTGCCACCAGTGATCGGACTAGCGGGGGCACCGGGGAGCTGTTTTTT. Translated: CATSDRTSGGTGELFF. The rearrangement uses TRBV24-1 and TRBJ2-2; 13 bases align to TRBD2. Germline loops: CDR1 KGHDR, CDR2 SFDVKD. V lost 3 bases to trimming and J lost 4 bases; unmatched junction nucleotides: 1. The CDR3 has 16 amino acids.

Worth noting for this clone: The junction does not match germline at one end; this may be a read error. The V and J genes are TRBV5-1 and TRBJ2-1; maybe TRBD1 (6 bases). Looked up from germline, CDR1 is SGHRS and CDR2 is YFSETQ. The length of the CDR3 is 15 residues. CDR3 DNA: TGTGCCAGCAGCTTGGTGCAGGGCAGGGGCAATGAGCAGTTCTTC. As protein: CASSLVQGRGNEQFF.

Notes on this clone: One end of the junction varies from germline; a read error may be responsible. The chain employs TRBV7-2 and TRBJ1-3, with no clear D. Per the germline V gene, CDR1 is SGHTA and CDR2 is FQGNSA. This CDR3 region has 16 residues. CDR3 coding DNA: TGTGCCAGCAGCCTGACCAGGATGCTCACTGGAAATACCATATATTTT. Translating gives CASSLTRMLTGNTIYF.

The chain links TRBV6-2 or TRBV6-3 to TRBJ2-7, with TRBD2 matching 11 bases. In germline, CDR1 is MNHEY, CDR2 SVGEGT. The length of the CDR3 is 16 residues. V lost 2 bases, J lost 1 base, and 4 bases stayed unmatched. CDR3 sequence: CASSYPTSGGSYEQYF. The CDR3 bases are TGTGCCAGCAGTTACCCCACTAGCGGGGGATCCTACGAGCAGTACTTC.

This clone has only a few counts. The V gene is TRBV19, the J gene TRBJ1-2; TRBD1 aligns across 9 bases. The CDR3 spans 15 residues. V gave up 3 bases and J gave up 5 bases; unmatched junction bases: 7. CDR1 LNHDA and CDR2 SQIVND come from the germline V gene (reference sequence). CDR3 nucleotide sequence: TGTGCCAGTAGTATCCCGCCGGGACAGGGATATGGCTACACCTTC. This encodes CASSIPPGQGYGYTF.

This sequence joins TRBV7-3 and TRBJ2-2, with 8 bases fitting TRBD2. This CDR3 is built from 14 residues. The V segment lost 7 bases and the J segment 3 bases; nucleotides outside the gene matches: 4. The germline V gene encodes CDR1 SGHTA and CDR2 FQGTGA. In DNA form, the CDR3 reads TGTGCCAGCACCTCGGGGGGGGACACCGGGGAGCTGTTTTTT. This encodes CASTSGGDTGELFF.

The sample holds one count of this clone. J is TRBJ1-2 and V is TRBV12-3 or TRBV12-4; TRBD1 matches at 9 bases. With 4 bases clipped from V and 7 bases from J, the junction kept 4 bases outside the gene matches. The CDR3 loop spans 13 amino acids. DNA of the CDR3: TGTGCCAGCAGTTGGGACAGGGCCTCTGGCTACACCTTC. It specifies CASSWDRASGYTF.

The CDR3 is CASKGSGRAGEQYF. The CDR3 region has the DNA TGTGCCAGCAAGGGCAGCGGGAGGGCCGGCGAGCAGTACTTC. This chain uses TRBV28 with TRBJ2-7; 10 positions match TRBD2. CDR3 size: 14 residues. The V gene's germline CDR1 is MDHEN and CDR2 SYDVKM. J was trimmed by 6 bases and V by 7 bases; bases with no gene match: 9.

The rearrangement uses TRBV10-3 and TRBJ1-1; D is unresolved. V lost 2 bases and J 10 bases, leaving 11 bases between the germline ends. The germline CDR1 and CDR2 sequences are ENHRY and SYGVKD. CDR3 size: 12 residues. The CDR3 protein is CAISESGEGAFF. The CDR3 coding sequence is TGTGCCATCAGTGAGAGTGGGGAGGGAGCTTTCTTT.

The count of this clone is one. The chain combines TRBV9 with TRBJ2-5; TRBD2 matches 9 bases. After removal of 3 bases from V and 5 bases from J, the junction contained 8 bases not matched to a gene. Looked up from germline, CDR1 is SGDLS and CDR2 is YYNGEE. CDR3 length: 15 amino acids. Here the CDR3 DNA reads TGTGCCAGCAGCGCCGGGACTAGCCGTTTGGAGACCCAGTACTTC. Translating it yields CASSAGTSRLETQYF.

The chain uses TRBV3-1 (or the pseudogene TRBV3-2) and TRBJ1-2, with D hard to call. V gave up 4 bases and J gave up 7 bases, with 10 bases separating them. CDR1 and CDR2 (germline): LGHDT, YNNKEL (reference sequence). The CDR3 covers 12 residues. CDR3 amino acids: CASSPGPTGYTF. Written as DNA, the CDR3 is TGTGCCAGCAGCCCTGGGCCTACTGGCTACACCTTC.

The CDR3 nucleotides are TGTGCCAGCAGTTCCTTGGGGGGGGCTAACACTGAAGCTTTCTTT. Encoded protein: CASSSLGGANTEAFF. The chain is built from TRBV28 and TRBJ1-1; weak D call: TRBD1 (6 bases). The germline V gene encodes CDR1 MDHEN and CDR2 SYDVKM. The CDR3 has 15 residues. V lost 4 bases, J lost 2 bases, and 14 bases lay in between.

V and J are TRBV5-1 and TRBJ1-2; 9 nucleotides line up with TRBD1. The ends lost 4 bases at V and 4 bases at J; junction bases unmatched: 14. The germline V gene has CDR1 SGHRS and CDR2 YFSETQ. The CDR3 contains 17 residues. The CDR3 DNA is TGCGCCAGCAGCCTCGGACAGGGGTCGGTAGATGTCTATGGCTACACCTTC. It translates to CASSLGQGSVDVYGYTF. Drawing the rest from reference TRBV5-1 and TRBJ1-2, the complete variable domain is KAGVTQTPRYLIKTRGQQVTLSCSPISGHRSVSWYQQTPGQGLQFLFEYFSETQRNKGNFPGRFSGRQFSNSRSEMNVSTLELGDSALYLCASSLGQGSVDVYGYTFGSGTRLTVV.

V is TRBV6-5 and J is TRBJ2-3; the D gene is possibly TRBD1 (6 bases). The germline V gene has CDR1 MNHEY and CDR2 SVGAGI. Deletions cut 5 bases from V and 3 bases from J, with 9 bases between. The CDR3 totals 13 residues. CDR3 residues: CASSKQGTDTQYF. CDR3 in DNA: TGTGCCAGCAGTAAACAGGGAACAGATACGCAGTATTTT.

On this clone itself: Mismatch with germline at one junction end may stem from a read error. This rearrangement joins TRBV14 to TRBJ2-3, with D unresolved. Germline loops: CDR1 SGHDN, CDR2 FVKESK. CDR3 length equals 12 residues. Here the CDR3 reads CVSSHNTDTQYF. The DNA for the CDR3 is TGTGTCAGCAGTCACAACACAGATACGCAGTATTTT.

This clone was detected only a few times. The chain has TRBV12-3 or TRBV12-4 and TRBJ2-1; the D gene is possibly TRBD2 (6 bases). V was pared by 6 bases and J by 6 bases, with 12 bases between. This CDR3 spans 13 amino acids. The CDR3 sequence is CASRPASVNEQFF. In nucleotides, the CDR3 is TGTGCCAGCAGGCCGGCTAGCGTCAATGAGCAGTTCTTC.

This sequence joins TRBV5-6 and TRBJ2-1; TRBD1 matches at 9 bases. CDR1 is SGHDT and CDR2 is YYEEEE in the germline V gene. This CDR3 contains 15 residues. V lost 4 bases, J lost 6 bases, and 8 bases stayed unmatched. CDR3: CASSPSGTGSNEQFF. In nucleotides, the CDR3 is TGTGCCAGCAGCCCCTCCGGGACAGGGTCCAATGAGCAGTTCTTC.